Sequencing of this T cell receptor beta chain was carried out in a study of beta chain features in type 1 diabetes. Findings and limits, study-wide: A moderate, significant TCRB CDR3 shortening appeared in type 1 diabetes across four CD4+ subsets.

The entirety of the isolated RNA underwent reverse transcription, so expressed TCRB transcripts were sequenced. Repertoires were generated with immunoSEQ multiplex PCR, while TCRdb's copy carries only in-frame clones and drops some. The sample carries nearly 700,000 clones, over 10% recorded once. With regard to this clone: The target antigen is unknown.

This TCR was recovered from a man between 18 and 29 years old with type 1 diabetes. The sequenced material came from naive CD4+ T cells from blood.

In nucleotides, the CDR3 is TGTGCCAGCAGTTACGGCCCCACGAGCACCTACGAGCAGTACTTC. It yields the protein CASSYGPTSTYEQYF. The chain has TRBV6-6 and TRBJ2-7; the D is unclear. This CDR3 is 15 amino acids long. V shed 2 bases and J shed 2 bases, with 13 bases lying between them. Germline-derived CDR1 and CDR2 are MNHNY and SVGAGI (reference sequence).